A single T cell receptor beta chain is shown here with its context. CDR3 length: 14 amino acids. CDR1 ENHRY and CDR2 SYGVKD come from the germline V gene. Losses at the gene ends were 6 bases for V and 2 bases for J; bases not matched to a gene: 7. This record belongs to a study of shared clonotypes between healthy human individuals. Once extracted for a subset, genomic DNA was divided evenly among several immunoSEQ plates. About 30,000 T cell genomes, or around 200 ng DNA, went into the sorted-subset replicate PCRs. TCRdb's copy holds only in-frame clones and misses some; the assay was immunoSEQ multiplex PCR. Here the sample spans around 1.4 million clones, 97% to 99% being singletons.

The clonotype was recovered from a man aged 25-45 years in good health. V is TRBV10-3 and J is TRBJ2-7, with TRBD1 identical over 7 bases. The source material was naive CD4+ T cells sorted from blood. Subset meaning: CD45RA+ positively selected. CDR3 sequence: CAISTQGRTYEQYF. CDR3 nucleotides: TGTGCCATCAGCACACAGGGGCGTACCTACGAGCAGTACTTC.